In this sample, the clone carrying this TCR beta chain turned up a few times. Through a sample-barcoded 5' primer and a J-beta primer mix, a second PCR was run for roughly 7 to 11 cycles. TCRdb re-derived calls from the 5' RACE reads in MiXCR, one entry per CDR3 protein. The sample has hundreds of thousands of distinct CDR3 sequences; just over 55% are singletons. Germline-derived CDR1 and CDR2 are SQVTM and ANQGSEA. The CDR3 runs to 15 residues. The data are from a study of blood T cells in healthy people across ages. The clonotype comes from a man aged 40-50 years in good health. The gene calls are TRBV29-1 and TRBJ2-7, with TRBD2 matching over 13 bases. The J call may be incorrect, as the DNA end agrees better with TRBJ2-5. The source material was blood. The CDR3 loop reads CSVGTSGSSGETQYF. DNA of the CDR3: TGCAGCGTTGGGACTAGCGGGAGTAGTGGGGAGACCCAGTACTTC.